One sample yielded the 8 T cell receptor beta chains listed below, sequenced in a study of OX40 agonist ivuxolimab in advanced cancers. The library was obtained by the immunoSEQ multiplex PCR assay. Entries here come from immuneACCESS through TCRdb and include only in-frame sequences with V and J called. Some clones fail to appear in such tables; in the studies checked, an unresolved V gene covers under half of the shortfall, and the cause of the remainder is unknown. The sample profile shows around 70,000 clones; 85% of them were found once. The top ten clones comprise over 4.5% of the sample. The starting material was CD4+ or CD8+ T cells sorted from blood, obtained in a trial of the OX40 agonist ivuxolimab. The receptors were sampled from an adult with an advanced solid tumor such as melanoma, head and neck, liver or kidney cancer.

This clone was seen more than once but under ten times. The CDR3 region has the DNA TGCGCCAGCAGCCAACAGGGTGGCAATCAGCCCCAGCATTTT. Its protein is CASSQQGGNQPQHF. V is TRBV4-1 and J is TRBJ1-5; D might be TRBD1 (5 bases). V was cut by 2 bases and J by 2 bases, with 7 bases left in between. The CDR3 contains 14 residues. Germline assignment: CDR1 MGHRA and CDR2 YSYEKL.

The chain carries TRBV6-6 and TRBJ1-5; D is possibly TRBD1 (6 bases). The CDR3 totals 16 residues. Germline-derived CDR1 and CDR2 are MNHNY and SVGAGI (reference sequence). V was pared by 0 bases and J by 2 bases, with 11 bases between. The CDR3 is CASSYSRTEGNQPQHF. The CDR3 DNA is TGTGCCAGCAGTTACTCACGGACAGAGGGCAATCAGCCCCAGCATTTT.

The V call is TRBV19, the J call TRBJ2-7; no firm D call. V lost 5 bases, J lost 2 bases, and 10 bases lay in between. From germline, CDR1 is LNHDA and CDR2 SQIVND (reference sequence). This CDR3 is built from 13 residues. Here the CDR3 reads CASSLAPPYEQYF. The CDR3 nucleotides read TGTGCCAGTAGTCTTGCCCCTCCCTACGAGCAGTACTTC.

The CDR3, as DNA: TGTGCCAGCAGCTTCCCGGCCAGATACCTGAACACTGAAGCTTTCTTT. Translation gives CASSFPARYLNTEAFF. V usage is TRBV7-9 and J usage is TRBJ1-1; D gene unclear. Germline V CDR1 and CDR2: SEHNR, FQNEAQ (reference sequence). Trimming took off 3 bases at V and 0 bases at J, with 14 bases between the two ends. This CDR3 comprises 16 residues.

The rearrangement joins TRBV10-3 to TRBJ1-1; D may be TRBD1 (5 bases). Germline CDR1 reads ENHRY; CDR2 reads SYGVKD. The CDR3 covers 11 residues. V lost 2 bases to trimming and J lost 10 bases, with 8 bases between them. CDR3 nucleotides: TGTGCCATCAGTGAGCAGGGCGCAGCTTTCTTT. It translates to CAISEQGAAFF.

This chain connects TRBV6-5 to TRBJ2-7, with 7 nucleotides matching TRBD1. Germline assignment: CDR1 MNHEY and CDR2 SVGAGI. The V and J ends lost 0 bases and 7 bases, in that order; junction bases with no gene match: 6. The CDR3 totals 14 residues. In DNA form, the CDR3 reads TGTGCCAGCAGTTACTCTGGGACAGACGGAGAGCAGTACTTC. It encodes CASSYSGTDGEQYF.

This clone was seen just once. This chain uses TRBV25-1 with TRBJ1-2; TRBD1 aligns across 8 bases. The junction had 7 bases not matched to a gene; V was cut back by 5 bases and J by 8 bases. The CDR3 extends over 13 amino acids. The V gene's germline CDR1 is MGHDK and CDR2 SYGVNS. Here the CDR3 DNA reads TGTGCCAGCAGTCGGGACAGGTTTAACGGCTACACCTTC. Translating it yields CASSRDRFNGYTF.

The chain combines TRBV28 with TRBJ1-2; D gene unclear. Germline lookup yields CDR1 MDHEN and CDR2 SYDVKM. V was clipped by 6 bases and J by 5 bases, with 25 bases between them. The CDR3 covers 17 residues. CDR3 nucleotides: TGTGCCAGCAGCCAATCACTCGGTTCGGGGTCGGTATATGGCTACACCTTC. This translates into CASSQSLGSGSVYGYTF.